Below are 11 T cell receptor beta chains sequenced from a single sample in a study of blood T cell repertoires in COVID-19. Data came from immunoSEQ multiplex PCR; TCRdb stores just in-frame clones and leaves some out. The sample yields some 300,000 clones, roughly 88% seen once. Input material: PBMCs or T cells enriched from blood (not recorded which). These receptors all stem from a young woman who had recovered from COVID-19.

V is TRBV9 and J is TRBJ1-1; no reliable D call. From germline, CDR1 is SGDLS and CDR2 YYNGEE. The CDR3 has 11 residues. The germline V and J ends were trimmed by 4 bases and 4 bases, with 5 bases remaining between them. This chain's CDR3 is CASSPRTEAFF. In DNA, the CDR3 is TGTGCCAGCAGCCCCCGCACTGAAGCTTTCTTT.

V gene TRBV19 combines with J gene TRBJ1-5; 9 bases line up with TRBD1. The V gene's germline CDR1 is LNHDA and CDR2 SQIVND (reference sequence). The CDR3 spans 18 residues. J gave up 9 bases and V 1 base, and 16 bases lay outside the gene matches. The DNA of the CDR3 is TGTGCCAGTAGTATAGGGCCCCTGAGGACAGGGGATTTGAGGCCCCAGCATTTT. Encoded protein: CASSIGPLRTGDLRPQHF.

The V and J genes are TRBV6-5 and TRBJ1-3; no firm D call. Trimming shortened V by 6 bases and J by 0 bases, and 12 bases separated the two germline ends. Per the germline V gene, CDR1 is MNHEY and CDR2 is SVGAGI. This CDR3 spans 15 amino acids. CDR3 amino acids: CASRATELSGNTIYF. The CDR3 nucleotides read TGTGCCAGCAGAGCGACGGAACTCTCTGGAAACACCATATATTTT.

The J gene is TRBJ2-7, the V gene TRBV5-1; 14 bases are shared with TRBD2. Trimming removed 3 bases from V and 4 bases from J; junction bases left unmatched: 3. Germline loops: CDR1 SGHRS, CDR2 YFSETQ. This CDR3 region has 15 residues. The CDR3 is CASSWGLAGDYEQYF. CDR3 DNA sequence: TGCGCCAGCAGCTGGGGACTAGCGGGAGATTACGAGCAGTACTTC. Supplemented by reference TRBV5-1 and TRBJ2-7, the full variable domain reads KAGVTQTPRYLIKTRGQQVTLSCSPISGHRSVSWYQQTPGQGLQFLFEYFSETQRNKGNFPGRFSGRQFSNSRSEMNVSTLELGDSALYLCASSWGLAGDYEQYFGPGTRLTVT.

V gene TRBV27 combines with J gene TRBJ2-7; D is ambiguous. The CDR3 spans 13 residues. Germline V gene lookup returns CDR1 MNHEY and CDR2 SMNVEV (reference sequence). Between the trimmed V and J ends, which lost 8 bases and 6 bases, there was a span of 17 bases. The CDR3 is CASRDSRPGEQYF. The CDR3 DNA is TGTGCCAGCCGCGATTCGAGGCCGGGCGAGCAGTACTTC.

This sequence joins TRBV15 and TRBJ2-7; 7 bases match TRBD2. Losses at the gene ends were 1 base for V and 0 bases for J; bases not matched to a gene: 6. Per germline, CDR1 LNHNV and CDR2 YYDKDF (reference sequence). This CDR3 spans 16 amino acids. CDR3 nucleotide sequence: TGTGCCACCAGCAGAGGGGCGGGGGTAAGCTCCTACGAGCAGTACTTC. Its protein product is CATSRGAGVSSYEQYF.

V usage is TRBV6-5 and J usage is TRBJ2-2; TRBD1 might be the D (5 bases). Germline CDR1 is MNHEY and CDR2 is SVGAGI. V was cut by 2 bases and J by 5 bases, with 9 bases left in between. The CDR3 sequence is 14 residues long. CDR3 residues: CASSYNRNTGELFF. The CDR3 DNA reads TGTGCCAGCAGTTACAACAGGAATACCGGGGAGCTGTTTTTT.

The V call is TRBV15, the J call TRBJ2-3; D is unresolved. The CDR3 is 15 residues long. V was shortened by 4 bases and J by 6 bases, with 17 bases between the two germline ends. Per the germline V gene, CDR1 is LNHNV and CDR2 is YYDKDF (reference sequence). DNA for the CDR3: TGTGCCACCAGCATCCGCGGATCAACGAGGGATACGCAGTATTTT. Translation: CATSIRGSTRDTQYF.

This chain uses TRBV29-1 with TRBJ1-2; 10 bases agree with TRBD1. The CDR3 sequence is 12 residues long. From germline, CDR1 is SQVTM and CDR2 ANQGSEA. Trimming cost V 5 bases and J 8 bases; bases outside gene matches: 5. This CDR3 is CSVQTGGGGYTF. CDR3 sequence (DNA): TGCAGCGTTCAGACAGGGGGCGGAGGCTACACCTTC.

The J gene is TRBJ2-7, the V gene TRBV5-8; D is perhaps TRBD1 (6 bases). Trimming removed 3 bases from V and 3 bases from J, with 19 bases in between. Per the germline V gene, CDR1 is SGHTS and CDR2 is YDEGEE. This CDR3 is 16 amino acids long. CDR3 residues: CASSSPTGQPIYEQYF. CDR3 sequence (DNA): TGTGCCAGCAGCTCCCCAACAGGACAGCCGATCTACGAGCAGTACTTC.

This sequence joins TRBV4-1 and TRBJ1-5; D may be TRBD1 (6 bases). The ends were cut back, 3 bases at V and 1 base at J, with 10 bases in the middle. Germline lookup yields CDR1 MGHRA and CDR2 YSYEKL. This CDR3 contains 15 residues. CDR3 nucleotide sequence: TGCGCCAGCAGCCAGGTCAGGGGAAGCAATCAGCCCCAGCATTTT. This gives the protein CASSQVRGSNQPQHF.